The next 16 T cell receptor beta chains were all read from a single sample in a study of HIV-infected patients and healthy controls (dated by TCRdb to the mid-2010s). Since whole blood was used without any cell fractionation, the repertoire reflected all peripheral T cells in unsorted form. Library preparation was by 5' RACE. Sequencer: Illumina MiSeq. Using SuperScript III with primers targeting the alpha and beta constant regions, 400 to 550 ng of RNA was reverse transcribed. Separate alpha and beta chain libraries were made by chain-specific third strand synthesis with multiplexing indices. TCRdb ran its own pipeline on the public reads, namely fastp trimming at Q25 and MiXCR clone calling, and kept in-frame beta chains. Rows are combined by CDR3 protein, so each entry shows the most common genes and DNA. This sample lists approximately 11,000 distinct CDR3 sequences; under 6.5% were detected once. The ten biggest clones cover 3% to 4.5% of the sample.

Source material: blood. The receptor source for this set is an adult in good health.

This clonotype was recorded many times. The genes are TRBV28 and TRBJ2-2, with a possible D match to TRBD1 (5 bases). V lost 6 bases and J 9 bases, leaving 23 bases between the germline ends. Germline CDR1 reads MDHEN; CDR2 reads SYDVKM. The CDR3 runs 16 residues. The CDR3 DNA reads TGTGCCAGCAGATCCTCAGGGTCAGGCTTGAGTTGGGAGCTGTTTTTT. Translated: CASRSSGSGLSWELFF. Looking up the rest from reference TRBV28 and TRBJ2-2 gives the full variable domain: DVKVTQSSRYLVKRTGEKVFLECVQDMDHENMFWYRQDPGLGLRLIYFSYDVKMKEKGDIPEGYSVSREKKERFSLILESASTNQTSMYLCASRSSGSGLSWELFFGEGSRLTVL.

By sample fraction, this clonotype is medium-sized. V and J are TRBV4-1 and TRBJ1-5, with D unclear. The germline CDR1 and CDR2 sequences are MGHRA and YSYEKL. This CDR3 comprises 15 residues. V was pared by 0 bases and J by 4 bases, with 10 bases between. CDR3: CASSQDSTGNQPQHF. The CDR3 DNA follows: TGCGCCAGCAGCCAAGACAGCACCGGGAATCAGCCCCAGCATTTT.

This clonotype is categorized as medium-sized. The chain combines TRBV5-5 with TRBJ2-1; 9 positions agree with TRBD1. After removal of 4 bases from V and 4 bases from J, the junction contained 3 bases not matched to a gene. CDR3 length: 14 amino acids. CDR1 and CDR2 from the germline V gene are SGHKS and YYEKEE (reference sequence). The CDR3 sequence: CASSLGQGYNEQFF. The CDR3 nucleotides read TGTGCCAGCAGCCTGGGACAGGGATACAATGAGCAGTTCTTC.

This clonotype appeared many times. V and J are TRBV20-1 and TRBJ2-4; D call uncertain. Germline CDR1 DFQATT, CDR2 SNEGSKA (reference sequence). The length of the CDR3 is 14 residues. The V gene lost 8 bases and the J gene lost 0 bases, with 14 bases spanning the gap. The CDR3 nucleotides are TGCAGTTTGGGAAATCCTTTAGCCAAAAACATTCAGTACTTC. Translated: CSLGNPLAKNIQYF.

This clonotype is judged medium-sized (0.01 to 0.1%). The rearrangement uses TRBV6-1 and TRBJ2-6; D uncertain. Germline CDR1 reads MNHNS; CDR2 reads SASEGT. Trimming cost V 7 bases and J 0 bases, with 13 bases left between them. This CDR3 region has 16 residues. The CDR3 loop reads CASTKVKGSGANVLTF. CDR3 DNA sequence: TGTGCCAGCACAAAGGTTAAGGGCTCTGGGGCCAACGTCCTGACTTTC.

J is TRBJ2-7 and V is TRBV3-1; the match to TRBD2 covers 7 bases. V lost 0 bases and J lost 6; bases outside the gene matches: 11. The CDR3 covers 16 residues. Looked up from germline, CDR1 is LGHDT and CDR2 is YNNKEL (reference sequence). The CDR3 DNA is TGTGCCAGCAGCCAAGATGCCAGGACTAGTCTCGCCGAGCAGTACTTC. This sequence encodes CASSQDARTSLAEQYF.

This clonotype was counted ten times or more. The chain is built from TRBV2 and TRBJ2-5; the D gene is possibly TRBD2 (5 bases). Trimming cost V 2 bases and J 2 bases, with 9 bases left between them. The V gene's germline CDR1 is SNHLY and CDR2 FYNNEI. This CDR3 spans 14 amino acids. In DNA form, the CDR3 reads TGTGCCAGCAGTGAACTGACTACTCAAGAGACCCAGTACTTC. This encodes CASSELTTQETQYF.

The gene calls are TRBV11-1 and TRBJ2-1; the D gene is possibly TRBD1 (6 bases). This CDR3 has 13 residues. The germline V gene encodes CDR1 SGHAT and CDR2 FQDESV (reference sequence). V was trimmed by 5 bases and J by 5 bases, leaving 10 bases between them. The CDR3: CASSRDINNEQFF. In nucleotides, the CDR3 is TGTGCCAGCAGCCGGGACATCAACAATGAGCAGTTCTTC.

There are many counts of this clonotype. The chain links TRBV13 to TRBJ2-1; D remains ambiguous. The CDR3 runs to 12 residues. From germline, CDR1 is PRHDT and CDR2 FYEKMQ (reference sequence). Trimming cost V 3 bases and J 10 bases, with 10 bases left between them. CDR3 amino acids: CASSFSRLEQFF. The DNA of the CDR3 is TGTGCCAGCAGCTTTTCCCGGCTCGAGCAGTTCTTC.

This clonotype was seen at least ten times. V and J are TRBV12-3 or TRBV12-4 and TRBJ2-1; 11 bases map to TRBD1. The ends lost 6 bases at V and 6 bases at J; junction bases unmatched: 10. The CDR3 sequence is 16 residues long. As DNA, the CDR3 is TGTGCCAGCAGCAGAAGGGACAGGGGGAGTGGCAATGAGCAGTTCTTC. Encoded protein: CASSRRDRGSGNEQFF.

The J gene is TRBJ2-5, the V gene TRBV10-2; D possibly corresponds to TRBD1 (5 bases). The CDR3 extends over 13 amino acids. Germline CDR1 and CDR2: WSHSY and SAAADI. Trimming pared 4 bases from V and 5 bases from J, leaving 11 bases between. CDR3 in DNA: TGCGCCAGCAGTGGGGGCGCGGCGGAGACCCAGTACTTC. Protein product: CASSGGAAETQYF.

This clonotype was counted between two and nine times. The chain carries TRBV6-6 and TRBJ1-2; TRBD1 might be the D (5 bases). The V and J ends lost 10 bases and 7 bases respectively, with 16 bases between them. Germline assignment: CDR1 MNHNY and CDR2 SVGAGI (reference sequence). The CDR3 contains 12 residues. The CDR3 bases are TGTGCCACCCAAGCCTCTGGGGCTGGCTACACCTTC. This sequence encodes CATQASGAGYTF.

This clonotype was seen at least ten times. The chain is built from TRBV29-1 and TRBJ2-7; weak D call: TRBD1 (6 bases). With 6 bases removed from V and 0 bases from J, the gap between germline ends came to 12 bases. The CDR3 spans 13 residues. CDR1 and CDR2 from the germline V gene are SQVTM and ANQGSEA. As DNA, the CDR3 is TGCAGCGTCACGGACAGCTTCTCCTACGAGCAGTACTTC. Its protein product is CSVTDSFSYEQYF.

This clonotype showed up many times. The chain carries TRBV28 and TRBJ2-7; the D is unclear. Germline-derived CDR1 and CDR2 are MDHEN and SYDVKM. The V end lost 5 bases, the J end lost 6 bases, and 8 bases lay between the germline ends. This CDR3 is 11 amino acids long. Here the CDR3 DNA reads TGTGCCAGCAGTAAATACACCGAGCAGTACTTC. Amino acid sequence: CASSKYTEQYF. Using reference TRBV28 and TRBJ2-7 for the parts outside the CDR3, the full variable domain is DVKVTQSSRYLVKRTGEKVFLECVQDMDHENMFWYRQDPGLGLRLIYFSYDVKMKEKGDIPEGYSVSREKKERFSLILESASTNQTSMYLCASSKYTEQYFGPGTRLTVT.

This clonotype was detected many times. The chain joins TRBV20-1 to TRBJ2-5, with 7 bases lining up with TRBD1. The CDR3 loop spans 13 amino acids. Germline loops: CDR1 DFQATT, CDR2 SNEGSKA (reference sequence). V lost 6 bases to trimming and J lost 3 bases; unmatched junction nucleotides: 7. The CDR3 coding sequence is TGCAGTGCGCGTACGACAGGGAAAGAGACCCAGTACTTC. This codes for CSARTTGKETQYF.

The rearrangement links TRBV6-1 to TRBJ1-1; D may be TRBD1 (6 bases). V was trimmed by 6 bases and J by 0 bases, leaving 17 bases between them. Germline-derived CDR1 and CDR2 are MNHNS and SASEGT. This CDR3 has 16 amino acids. The CDR3 DNA reads TGTGCCAGCAGGGAGGCGGCAGGGGCGCTGAACACTGAAGCTTTCTTT. Translating gives CASREAAGALNTEAFF.